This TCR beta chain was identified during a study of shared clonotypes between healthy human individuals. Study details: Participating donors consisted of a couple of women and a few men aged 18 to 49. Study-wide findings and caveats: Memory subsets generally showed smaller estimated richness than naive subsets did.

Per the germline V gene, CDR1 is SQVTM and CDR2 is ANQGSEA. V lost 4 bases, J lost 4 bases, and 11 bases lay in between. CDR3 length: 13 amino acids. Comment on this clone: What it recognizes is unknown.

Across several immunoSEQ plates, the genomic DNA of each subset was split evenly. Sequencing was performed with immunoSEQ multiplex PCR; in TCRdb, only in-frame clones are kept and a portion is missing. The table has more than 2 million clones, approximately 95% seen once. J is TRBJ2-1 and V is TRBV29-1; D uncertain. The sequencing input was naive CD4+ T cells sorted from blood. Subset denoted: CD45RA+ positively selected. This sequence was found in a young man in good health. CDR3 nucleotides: TGCAGCGTTGGGATTGCAGCTTACAATGAGCAGTTCTTC. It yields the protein CSVGIAAYNEQFF.